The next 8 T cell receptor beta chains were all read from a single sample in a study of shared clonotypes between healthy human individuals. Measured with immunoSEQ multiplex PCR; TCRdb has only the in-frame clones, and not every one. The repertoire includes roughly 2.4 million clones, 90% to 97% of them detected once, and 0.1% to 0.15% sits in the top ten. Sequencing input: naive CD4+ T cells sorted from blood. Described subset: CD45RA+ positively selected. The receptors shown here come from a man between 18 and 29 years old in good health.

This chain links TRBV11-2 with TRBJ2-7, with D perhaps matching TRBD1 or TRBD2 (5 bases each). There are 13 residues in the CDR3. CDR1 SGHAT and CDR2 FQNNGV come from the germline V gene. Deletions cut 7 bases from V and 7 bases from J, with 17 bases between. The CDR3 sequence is CASTYGEKGEQYF. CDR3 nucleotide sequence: TGTGCCAGCACCTACGGGGAGAAGGGGGAGCAGTACTTC.

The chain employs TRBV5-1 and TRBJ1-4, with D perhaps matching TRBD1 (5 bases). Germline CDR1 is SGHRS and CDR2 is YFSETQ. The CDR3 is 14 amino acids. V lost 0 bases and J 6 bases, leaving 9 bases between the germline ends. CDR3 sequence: CASSLAQGDEKLFF. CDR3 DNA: TGCGCCAGCAGCTTGGCTCAGGGAGATGAAAAACTGTTTTTT.

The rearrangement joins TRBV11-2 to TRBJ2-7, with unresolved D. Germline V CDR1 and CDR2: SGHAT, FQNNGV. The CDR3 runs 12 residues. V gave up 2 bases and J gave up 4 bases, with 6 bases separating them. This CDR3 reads CASSLRRYEQYF. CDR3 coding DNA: TGTGCCAGCAGCTTAAGAAGGTACGAGCAGTACTTC.

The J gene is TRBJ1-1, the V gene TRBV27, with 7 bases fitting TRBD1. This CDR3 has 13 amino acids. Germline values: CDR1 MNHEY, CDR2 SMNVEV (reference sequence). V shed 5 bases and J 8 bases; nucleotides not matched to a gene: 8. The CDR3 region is CASSPRQGQEAFF. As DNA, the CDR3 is TGTGCCAGCAGTCCCCGACAGGGACAAGAAGCTTTCTTT.

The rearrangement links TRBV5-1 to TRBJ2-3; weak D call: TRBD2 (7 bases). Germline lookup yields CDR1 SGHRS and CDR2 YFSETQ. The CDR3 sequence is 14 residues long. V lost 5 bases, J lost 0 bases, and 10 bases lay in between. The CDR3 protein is CASSRGASTDTQYF. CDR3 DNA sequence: TGCGCCAGCAGTCGGGGGGCCAGCACAGATACGCAGTATTTT. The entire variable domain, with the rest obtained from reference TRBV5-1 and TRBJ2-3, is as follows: KAGVTQTPRYLIKTRGQQVTLSCSPISGHRSVSWYQQTPGQGLQFLFEYFSETQRNKGNFPGRFSGRQFSNSRSEMNVSTLELGDSALYLCASSRGASTDTQYFGPGTRLTVL.

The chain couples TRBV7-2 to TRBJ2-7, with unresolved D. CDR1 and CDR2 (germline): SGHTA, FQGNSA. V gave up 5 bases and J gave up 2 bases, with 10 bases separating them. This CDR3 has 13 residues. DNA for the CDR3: TGTGCCAGCAGCCAACAAACTCCCTACGAGCAGTACTTC. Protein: CASSQQTPYEQYF.

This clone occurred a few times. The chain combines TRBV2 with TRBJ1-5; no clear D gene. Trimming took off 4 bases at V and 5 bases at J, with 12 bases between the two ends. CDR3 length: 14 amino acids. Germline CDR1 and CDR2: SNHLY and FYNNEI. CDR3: CASSGGVRDQPQHF. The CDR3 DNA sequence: TGTGCCAGCAGTGGCGGGGTTAGGGATCAGCCCCAGCATTTT.

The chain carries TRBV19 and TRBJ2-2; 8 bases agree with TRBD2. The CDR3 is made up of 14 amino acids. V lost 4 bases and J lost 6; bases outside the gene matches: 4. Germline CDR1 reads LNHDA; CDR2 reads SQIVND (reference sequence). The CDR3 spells CASSSPAGAGELFF. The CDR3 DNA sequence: TGTGCCAGTAGTAGCCCAGCGGGAGCCGGGGAGCTGTTTTTT.